This entry lists 8 T cell receptor beta chains sequenced from one sample in a study of CD8+ T cells in alopecia areata. Extracted from the samples, RNA was reverse transcribed into cDNA to serve as the sequencing template. Some clones are missing from TCRdb's copy, which holds only in-frame ones; the method was immunoSEQ multiplex PCR. The table includes 200,000 to 250,000 clones, roughly two thirds detected once. This material consisted of CD4+ T cells sorted from blood, taken at week 0. Source of these receptors: a human donor with alopecia areata.

This clone was recorded a few times. The chain combines TRBV5-1 with TRBJ2-7, with TRBD1 as a possible D gene (6 bases). The V end was cut by 4 bases, the J end by 6 bases, with 17 bases between. CDR3 length: 14 amino acids. Germline CDR1 reads SGHRS; CDR2 reads YFSETQ. The CDR3 loop is CASSPETGLGEQYF. For the CDR3, the DNA is TGCGCCAGCAGCCCCGAGACAGGATTGGGCGAGCAGTACTTC.

The J gene is TRBJ2-1, the V gene TRBV27; the D call may be TRBD1 or TRBD2 (5 bases each). The CDR3 is 16 residues long. V was pared by 7 bases and J by 0 bases, with 16 bases between. CDR1 is MNHEY and CDR2 is SMNVEV in the germline V gene (reference sequence). The CDR3 bases are TGTGCCAGCATCAACCGCCGGGGCCGCTCCTACAATGAGCAGTTCTTC. It codes for CASINRRGRSYNEQFF.

This chain joins TRBV30 and TRBJ1-2; D call uncertain. There are 13 residues in the CDR3. Trimming removed 0 bases from V and 4 bases from J, with 9 bases in between. The germline V gene has CDR1 GTSNPN and CDR2 SVGIG (reference sequence). Here the CDR3 DNA reads TGTGCCTGGAGTGTAGACCCGCTCTATGGCTACACCTTC. Amino acid sequence: CAWSVDPLYGYTF.

V gene TRBV7-2 combines with J gene TRBJ2-7; 7 nucleotides agree with TRBD2. Germline V gene lookup returns CDR1 SGHTA and CDR2 FQGNSA. This CDR3 has 14 amino acids. V was pared by 10 bases and J by 6 bases, with 15 bases of the junction left unmatched. CDR3 sequence: CATTNWGGRGEQYF. CDR3 DNA sequence: TGTGCCACGACTAATTGGGGGGGTCGGGGCGAGCAGTACTTC.

V is TRBV25-1 and J is TRBJ2-5; D is unresolved. This CDR3 region has 13 residues. The ends were cut back, 5 bases at V and 4 bases at J, with 11 bases in the middle. Germline assignment: CDR1 MGHDK and CDR2 SYGVNS. The CDR3 spells CASSPGSPETQYF. The DNA of the CDR3 is TGTGCCAGCAGTCCAGGATCCCCAGAGACCCAGTACTTC.

The chain carries TRBV19 and TRBJ1-2; 8 positions agree with TRBD1. Germline V gives CDR1 LNHDA, CDR2 SQIVND (reference sequence). This CDR3 has 12 amino acids. J gave up 4 bases and V 10 bases, and 5 bases lay outside the gene matches. CDR3 sequence: CATRGTGYGYTF. CDR3 DNA sequence: TGTGCCACCAGAGGGACAGGCTATGGCTACACCTTC.

The rearrangement joins TRBV10-3 to TRBJ1-1, with D possibly matching TRBD1 (6 bases). Germline lookup yields CDR1 ENHRY and CDR2 SYGVKD. The V and J ends lost 10 bases and 1 base respectively, with 16 bases between them. The CDR3 sequence is 14 residues long. DNA for the CDR3: TGTGCCACCGTGGACAGTCGTGGGAACACTGAAGCTTTCTTT. Amino acids: CATVDSRGNTEAFF.

Only a few counts were recorded for this clone. This chain uses TRBV18 with TRBJ2-7; D remains ambiguous. Trimming stripped 1 base from V and 0 bases from J, with 7 bases between. CDR1 is KGHSH, CDR2 LQKENI, per germline. The CDR3 contains 14 residues. CDR3 sequence (DNA): TGTGCCAGCTCACCACAAGTAAGCTCCTACGAGCAGTACTTC. The encoded protein is CASSPQVSSYEQYF.